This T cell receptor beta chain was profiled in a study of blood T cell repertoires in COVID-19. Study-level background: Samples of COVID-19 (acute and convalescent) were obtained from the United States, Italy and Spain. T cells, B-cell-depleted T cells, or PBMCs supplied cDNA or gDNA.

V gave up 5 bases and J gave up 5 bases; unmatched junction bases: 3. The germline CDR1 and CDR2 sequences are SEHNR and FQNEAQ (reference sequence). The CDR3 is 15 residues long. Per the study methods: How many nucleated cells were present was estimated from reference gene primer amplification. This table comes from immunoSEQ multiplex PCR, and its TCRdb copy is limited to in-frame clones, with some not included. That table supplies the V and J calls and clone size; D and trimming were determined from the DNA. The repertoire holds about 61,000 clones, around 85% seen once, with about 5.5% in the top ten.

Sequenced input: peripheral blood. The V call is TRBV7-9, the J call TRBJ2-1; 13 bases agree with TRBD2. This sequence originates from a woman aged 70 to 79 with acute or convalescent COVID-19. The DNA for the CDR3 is TGTGCCAGCAGCCCCGGGACTAGCGGGAACAATGAGCAGTTCTTC. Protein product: CASSPGTSGNNEQFF.